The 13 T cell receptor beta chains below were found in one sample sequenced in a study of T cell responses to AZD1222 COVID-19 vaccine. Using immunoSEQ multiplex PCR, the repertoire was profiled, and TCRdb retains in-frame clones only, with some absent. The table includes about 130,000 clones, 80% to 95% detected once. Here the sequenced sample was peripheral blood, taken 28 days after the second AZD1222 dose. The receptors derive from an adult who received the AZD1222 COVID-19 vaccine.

The CDR3 DNA follows: TGCGCCAGCAGCCCAGCCGGGACGGAGAACACTGAAGCTTTCTTT. It codes for CASSPAGTENTEAFF. The chain links TRBV5-1 to TRBJ1-1; a possible D gene is TRBD1 (5 bases). This CDR3 is built from 15 residues. Germline V gives CDR1 SGHRS, CDR2 YFSETQ. Trimming removed 4 bases at V and 1 base at J, with 14 bases between.

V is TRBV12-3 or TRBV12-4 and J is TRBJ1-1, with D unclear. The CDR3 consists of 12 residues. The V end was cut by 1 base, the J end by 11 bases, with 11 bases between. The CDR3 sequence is CASSLGSTGAFF. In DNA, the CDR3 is TGTGCCAGCAGTTTAGGATCCACGGGGGCTTTCTTT.

As DNA, the CDR3 is TGTGCCAGCAAGAATGGAGGCGGAGATCAGCCCCAGCATTTT. Its translation is CASKNGGGDQPQHF. The chain links TRBV2 to TRBJ1-5, with unresolved D. The CDR3 has 14 amino acids. V lost 7 bases and J 5 bases, leaving 15 bases between the germline ends. CDR1 SNHLY and CDR2 FYNNEI come from the germline V gene.

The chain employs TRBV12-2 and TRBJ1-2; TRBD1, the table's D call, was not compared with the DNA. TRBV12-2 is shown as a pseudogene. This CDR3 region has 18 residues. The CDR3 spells CASRSTGTGPSIPYGYTF. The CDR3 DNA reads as TGTGCAAGTCGCTCTACCGGGACAGGCCCTTCCATCCCCTATGGCTACACCTTC.

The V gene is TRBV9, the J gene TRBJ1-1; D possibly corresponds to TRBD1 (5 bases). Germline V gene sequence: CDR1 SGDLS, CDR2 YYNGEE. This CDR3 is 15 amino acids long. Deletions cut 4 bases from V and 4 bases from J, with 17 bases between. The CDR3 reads CASSPRDGGGTEAFF. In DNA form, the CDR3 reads TGTGCCAGCAGCCCCCGGGACGGTGGTGGCACTGAAGCTTTCTTT.

CDR3 region: CASSYPINRGGGYTF. Here the CDR3 DNA reads TGTGCCAGCAGTTACCCGATCAACCGAGGGGGTGGCTACACCTTC. The chain uses TRBV6-6 and TRBJ1-2; a possible D gene is TRBD1 (6 bases). The V and J ends lost 2 bases and 7 bases respectively, with 17 bases between them. CDR1 and CDR2 (germline): MNHNY, SVGAGI (reference sequence). This CDR3 contains 15 residues.

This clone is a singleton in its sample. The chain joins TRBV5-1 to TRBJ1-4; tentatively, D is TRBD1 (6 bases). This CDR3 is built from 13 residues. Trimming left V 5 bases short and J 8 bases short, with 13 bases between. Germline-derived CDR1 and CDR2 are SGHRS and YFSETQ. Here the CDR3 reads CASRQGEGEKLFF. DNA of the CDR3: TGCGCCAGCAGACAGGGCGAGGGGGAAAAACTGTTTTTT.

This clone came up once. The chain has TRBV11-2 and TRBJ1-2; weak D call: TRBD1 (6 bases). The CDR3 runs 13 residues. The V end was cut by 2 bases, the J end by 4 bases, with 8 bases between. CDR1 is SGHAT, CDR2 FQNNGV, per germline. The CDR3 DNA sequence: TGTGCCAGCAGCTTAAACAGGGTCTATGGCTACACCTTC. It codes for CASSLNRVYGYTF.

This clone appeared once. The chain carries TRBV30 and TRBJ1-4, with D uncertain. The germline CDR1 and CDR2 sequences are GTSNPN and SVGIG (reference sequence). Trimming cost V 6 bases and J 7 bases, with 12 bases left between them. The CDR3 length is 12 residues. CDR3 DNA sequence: TGTGCCTGCAATTACATGACTGAAAAACTGTTTTTT. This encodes CACNYMTEKLFF.

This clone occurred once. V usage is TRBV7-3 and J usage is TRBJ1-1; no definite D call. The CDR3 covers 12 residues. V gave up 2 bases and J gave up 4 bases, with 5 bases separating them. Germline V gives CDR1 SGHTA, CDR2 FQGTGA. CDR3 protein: CASSLSGTEAFF. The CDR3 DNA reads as TGTGCCAGCAGCTTATCGGGCACTGAAGCTTTCTTT.

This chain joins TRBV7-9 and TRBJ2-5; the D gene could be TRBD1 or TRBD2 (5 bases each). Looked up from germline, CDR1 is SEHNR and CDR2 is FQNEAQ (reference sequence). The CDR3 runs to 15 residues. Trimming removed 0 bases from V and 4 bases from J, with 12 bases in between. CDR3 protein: CASSLAGVVRETQYF. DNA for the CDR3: TGTGCCAGCAGCTTAGCGGGGGTTGTCCGAGAGACCCAGTACTTC.

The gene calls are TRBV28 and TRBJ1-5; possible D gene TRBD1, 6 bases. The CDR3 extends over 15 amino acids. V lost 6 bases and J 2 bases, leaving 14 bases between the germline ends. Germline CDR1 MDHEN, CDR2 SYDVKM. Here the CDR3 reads CASRTGTRGNQPQHF. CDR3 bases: TGTGCCAGCAGGACCGGGACAAGGGGCAATCAGCCCCAGCATTTT.

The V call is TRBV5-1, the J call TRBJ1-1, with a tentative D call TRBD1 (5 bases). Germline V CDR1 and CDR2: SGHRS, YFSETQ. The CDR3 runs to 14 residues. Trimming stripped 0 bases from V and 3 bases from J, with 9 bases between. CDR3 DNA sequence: TGCGCCAGCAGCTTGGGACAGAGGGACACTGAAGCTTTCTTT. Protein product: CASSLGQRDTEAFF.